These 5 T cell receptor beta chains originate from one sample sequenced in a study of response to subunit inactivated influenza vaccine. TCRdb used MiXCR to reprocess the RT-PCR reads, holding one entry per CDR3 protein. Among about 520,000 distinct CDR3 sequences listed, over 25% were seen once. Sequencing used CD4+ T cells sorted from PBMCs, obtained more than 4 days after vaccination. The receptor source for this set is a man aged 45 to 65 who received an inactivated influenza vaccine.

The V call is TRBV11-2, the J call TRBJ1-2, with TRBD1 matching over 9 bases. The CDR3 is 16 amino acids. Germline V gene sequence: CDR1 SGHAT, CDR2 FQNNGV. J lost 5 bases, V lost 4 bases, and 11 bases had no gene match. The CDR3 region has the DNA TGTGCCAGCAGCTCCCCCCGGGACAGGGCGGGATATGGCTACACCTTC. Translating gives CASSSPRDRAGYGYTF.

This chain uses TRBV7-2 with TRBJ2-7, with 7 bases matching TRBD1. Germline V CDR1 and CDR2: SGHTA, FQGNSA. The V gene end was trimmed by 0 bases and the J gene end by 4 bases; junction bases not matched to a gene: 6. The CDR3 runs 15 residues. The CDR3 DNA follows: TGTGCCAGCAGCTTAGCGACAGGGTTTAGGTACGAGCAGTACTTC. It translates to CASSLATGFRYEQYF.

The chain has TRBV5-1 and TRBJ1-2; D perhaps matches TRBD1 (6 bases). Germline V gene data show CDR1 as SGHRS and CDR2 as YFSETQ. V was clipped by 0 bases and J by 4 bases, with 13 bases between them. The CDR3 loop spans 15 amino acids. The CDR3 DNA sequence: TGCGCCAGCAGCTTGGAGGGGGGGCCCCCCTATGGCTACACCTTC. It yields the protein CASSLEGGPPYGYTF.

Here the CDR3 reads CASMAGQTSNQPQHF. CDR3 in DNA: TGTGCCAGCATGGCGGGGCAGACGAGCAATCAGCCCCAGCATTTT. The chain joins TRBV6-2 or TRBV6-3 to TRBJ1-5; perhaps TRBD1 as D (5 bases). CDR1 is MNHEY and CDR2 is SVGEGT in the germline V gene. Between the trimmed V and J ends, which lost 7 bases and 1 base, there was a span of 14 bases. CDR3 length: 15 residues.

The chain joins TRBV20-1 to TRBJ2-2; unclear D gene. The CDR3 is 14 amino acids. Between the trimmed V and J ends, which lost 0 bases and 0 bases, there was a span of 5 bases. Germline CDR1 and CDR2: DFQATT and SNEGSKA (reference sequence). CDR3 bases: TGCAGTGCTAGAGATCTTCCGAACACCGGGGAGCTGTTTTTT. It specifies CSARDLPNTGELFF.